This TCR beta chain was recorded in a study of CD4+ T cells in melanoma. Only in-frame clones appear in the TCRdb table, and some are missing; sequencing was by immunoSEQ multiplex PCR. The table has over 14,000 clones, about 60% seen once. Whole-study results and caveats: A reported correlation linked neoantigen-specific CD4+ T cells to CD8+, macrophage and B cell function. Reportedly, melanoma neoantigen-specific CD4+ T cells showed varied differentiation states.

The CDR3 has 13 residues. V gave up 6 bases and J gave up 12 bases, with 21 bases separating them. CDR1 and CDR2 from the germline V gene are MNHNS and SASEGT. Regarding this clone: What it binds is unknown.

The genes are TRBV6-1 and TRBJ2-7; a possible D gene is TRBD2 (6 bases). What was sequenced was cells from a culture (not recorded whether cultured in vitro). This TCR was sampled from a human donor with melanoma. CDR3 amino acids: CASSPGTGRSRYF. The CDR3 DNA sequence: TGTGCCAGCAGCCCTGGGACGGGGAGGAGCAGGTACTTC.